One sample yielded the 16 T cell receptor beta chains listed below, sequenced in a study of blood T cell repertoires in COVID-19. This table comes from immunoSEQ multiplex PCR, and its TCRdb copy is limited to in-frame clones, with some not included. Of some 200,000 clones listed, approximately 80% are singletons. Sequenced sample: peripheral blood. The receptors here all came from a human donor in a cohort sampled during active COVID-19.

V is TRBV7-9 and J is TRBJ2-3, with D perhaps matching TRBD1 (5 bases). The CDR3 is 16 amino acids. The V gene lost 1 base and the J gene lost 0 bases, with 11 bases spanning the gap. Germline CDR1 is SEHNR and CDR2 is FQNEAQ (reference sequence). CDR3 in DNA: TGTGCCAGCAGCTTAGGTCAGGGATTTAGCACAGATACGCAGTATTTT. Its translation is CASSLGQGFSTDTQYF.

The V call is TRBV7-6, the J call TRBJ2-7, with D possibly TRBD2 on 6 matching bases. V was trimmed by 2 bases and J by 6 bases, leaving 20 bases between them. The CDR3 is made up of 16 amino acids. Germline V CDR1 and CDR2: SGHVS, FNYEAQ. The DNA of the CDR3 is TGTGCCAGCAGCTTACCTGCCGGGGGAAGAGGGGCCGAGCAGTACTTC. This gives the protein CASSLPAGGRGAEQYF.

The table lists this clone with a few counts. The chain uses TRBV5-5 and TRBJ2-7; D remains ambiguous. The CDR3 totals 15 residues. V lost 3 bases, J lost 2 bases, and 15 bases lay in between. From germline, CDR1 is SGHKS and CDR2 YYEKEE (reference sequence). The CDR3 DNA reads TGTGCCAGCAGCTGGGCTAACGGCATGGCCTACGAGCAGTACTTC. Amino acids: CASSWANGMAYEQYF.

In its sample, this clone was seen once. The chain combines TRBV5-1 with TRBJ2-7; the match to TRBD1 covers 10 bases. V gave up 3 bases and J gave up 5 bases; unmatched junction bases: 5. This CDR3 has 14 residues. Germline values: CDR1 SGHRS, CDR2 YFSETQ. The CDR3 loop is CASSWGTGVDEQYF. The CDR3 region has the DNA TGCGCCAGCAGCTGGGGGACAGGGGTCGACGAGCAGTACTTC.

The CDR3 reads CASGQRGVETQYF. For the CDR3, the DNA is TGTGCCAGCGGCCAGAGAGGTGTAGAGACCCAGTACTTC. The chain is built from TRBV28 and TRBJ2-5; D unclear. The CDR3 sequence is 13 residues long. Germline V gives CDR1 MDHEN, CDR2 SYDVKM. Trimming took off 8 bases at V and 4 bases at J, with 14 bases between the two ends.

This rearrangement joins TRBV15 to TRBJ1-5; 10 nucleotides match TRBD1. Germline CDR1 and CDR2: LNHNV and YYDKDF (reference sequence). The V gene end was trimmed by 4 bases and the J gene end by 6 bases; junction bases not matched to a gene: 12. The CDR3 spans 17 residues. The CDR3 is CATSTRQGARLGQPQHF. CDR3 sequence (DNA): TGTGCCACCAGCACCAGACAGGGGGCTCGGTTAGGTCAGCCCCAGCATTTT. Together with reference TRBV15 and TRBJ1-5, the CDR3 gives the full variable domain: DAMVIQNPRYQVTQFGKPVTLSCSQTLNHNVMYWYQQKSSQAPKLLFHYYDKDFNNEADTPDNFQSRRPNTSFCFLDIRSPGLGDTAMYLCATSTRQGARLGQPQHFGDGTRLSIL.

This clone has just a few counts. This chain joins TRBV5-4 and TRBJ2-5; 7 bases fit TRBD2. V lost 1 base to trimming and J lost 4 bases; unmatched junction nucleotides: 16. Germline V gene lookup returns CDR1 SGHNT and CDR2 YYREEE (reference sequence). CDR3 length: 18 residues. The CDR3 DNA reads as TGTGCCAGCAGCTTGCAAGGCGGGGGTCCTCGGAAGACAGAGACCCAGTACTTC. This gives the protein CASSLQGGGPRKTETQYF.

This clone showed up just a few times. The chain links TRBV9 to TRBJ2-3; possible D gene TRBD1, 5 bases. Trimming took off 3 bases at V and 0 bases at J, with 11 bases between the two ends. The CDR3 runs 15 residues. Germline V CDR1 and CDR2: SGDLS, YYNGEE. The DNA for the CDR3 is TGTGCCAGCAGCGCACAGGCTGCTAGCACAGATACGCAGTATTTT. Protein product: CASSAQAASTDTQYF.

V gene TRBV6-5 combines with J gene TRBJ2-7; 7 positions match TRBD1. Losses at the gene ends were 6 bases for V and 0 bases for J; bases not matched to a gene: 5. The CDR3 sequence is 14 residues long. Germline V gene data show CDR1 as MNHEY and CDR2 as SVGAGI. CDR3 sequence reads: CASSYRDSSYEQYF. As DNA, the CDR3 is TGTGCCAGCAGCTACCGGGACAGCTCCTACGAGCAGTACTTC.

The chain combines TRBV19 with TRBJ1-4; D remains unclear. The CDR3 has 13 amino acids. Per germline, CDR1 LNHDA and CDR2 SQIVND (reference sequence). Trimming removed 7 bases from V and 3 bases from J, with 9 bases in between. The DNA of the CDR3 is TGTGCCAGTAAGGAGGGTCCTAATGAAAAACTGTTTTTT. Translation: CASKEGPNEKLFF.

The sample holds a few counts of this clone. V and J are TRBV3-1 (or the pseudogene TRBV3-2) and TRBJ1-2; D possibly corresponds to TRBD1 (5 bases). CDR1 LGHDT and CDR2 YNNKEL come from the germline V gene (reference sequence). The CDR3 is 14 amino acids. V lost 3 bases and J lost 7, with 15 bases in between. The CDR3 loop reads CASSQSGQVGGYTF. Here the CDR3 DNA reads TGTGCCAGCAGCCAGTCAGGGCAGGTTGGTGGCTACACCTTC.

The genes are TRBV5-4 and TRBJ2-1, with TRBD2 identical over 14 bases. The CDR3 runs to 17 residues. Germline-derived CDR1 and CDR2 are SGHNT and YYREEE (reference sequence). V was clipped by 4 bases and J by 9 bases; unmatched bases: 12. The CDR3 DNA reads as TGTGCCAGCAGCCTAGGGACTAGCGGGGGCGCCCCCCGTGAGCAGTTCTTC. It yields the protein CASSLGTSGGAPREQFF.

CDR3 residues: CASSRQGGRQPQHF. The CDR3 DNA reads TGTGCCAGCAGTCGACAGGGAGGTAGGCAGCCCCAGCATTTT. This chain links TRBV27 with TRBJ1-5, with 7 bases that match TRBD1. The CDR3 length is 14 residues. The junction had 8 bases not matched to a gene; V was cut back by 5 bases and J by 7 bases. The germline V gene encodes CDR1 MNHEY and CDR2 SMNVEV (reference sequence).

The CDR3 loop reads CASSPGLAGFYF. The CDR3 DNA reads TGTGCCAGCAGCCCGGGACTAGCGGGGTTCTACTTC. This sequence joins TRBV3-1 (or the pseudogene TRBV3-2) and TRBJ2-7; the match to TRBD2 covers 13 bases. CDR1 and CDR2 (germline): LGHDT, YNNKEL (reference sequence). V was clipped by 4 bases and J by 13 bases; unmatched bases: 4. CDR3 length: 12 amino acids.

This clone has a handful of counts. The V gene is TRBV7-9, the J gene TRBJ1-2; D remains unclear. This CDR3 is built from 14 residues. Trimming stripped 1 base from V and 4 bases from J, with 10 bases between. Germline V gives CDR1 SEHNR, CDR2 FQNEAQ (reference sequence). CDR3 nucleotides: TGTGCCAGCAGCTTAGGTTCACGGAGCTATGGCTACACCTTC. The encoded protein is CASSLGSRSYGYTF.

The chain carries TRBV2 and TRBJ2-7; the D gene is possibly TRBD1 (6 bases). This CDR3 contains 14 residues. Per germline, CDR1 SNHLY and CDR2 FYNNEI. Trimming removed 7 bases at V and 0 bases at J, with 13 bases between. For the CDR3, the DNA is TGTGCCAGCACCAGGACAGTACTCTCCTACGAGCAGTACTTC. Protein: CASTRTVLSYEQYF.